This TCR beta chain was sequenced in a study of response to subunit inactivated influenza vaccine. General study findings and limits: Authors proposed each seasonal influenza vaccination draws in few new T cells.

This clonotype has a count of ten or more. What it recognizes is unknown. J gave up 7 bases and V 3 bases, and 7 bases lay outside the gene matches. Germline CDR1 and CDR2: LGHNA and YSLEER. The CDR3 is made up of 14 amino acids. One entry per CDR3 protein, called by TCRdb with MiXCR from the RT-PCR reads. The sample has about 500,000 distinct CDR3 sequences, about 15% seen once. This specimen consisted of CD4+ T cells sorted from PBMCs, obtained about 24 months after vaccination. The sequence was obtained from a man between 50 and 69 years old who received an inactivated influenza vaccine. V usage is TRBV4-3 and J usage is TRBJ1-2; 8 bases match TRBD1. The CDR3 nucleotides are TGCGCCAGCAGCCAGGAGACAGGGGATCGTGGCTACACCTTC. Translating it yields CASSQETGDRGYTF.